This T cell receptor (beta chain) was identified during a study of vaccination and CD4 T cells after COVID-19. The wider study: Each control was exposed to a CEFX pool, an HIV-1 Nef pool, or no peptide at all.

General study points: Median SARS-CoV-2-reactive clonotypes rose from around 19 to 38, not significantly.

Germline V gene data show CDR1 as SGHTA and CDR2 as FQGTGA. The V end was cut by 0 bases, the J end by 4 bases, with 5 bases between. This CDR3 has 13 amino acids. The Oncomine TCR Beta short-read assay sequenced DNA from cultured CD4+ T cells. MiXCR, applied by TCRdb to the PCR reads, yields one record per CDR3 protein. The table lists approximately 15,000 distinct CDR3 sequences, approximately 53% of them singletons, with 10% in the top ten. Treatment here: approximately 9-day PBMC culture with coronavirus spike peptide pools or control peptides (ViraFEST assay). Researchers reported culturing about 2.1 million PBMCs per well with approximately 10 IU/ml IL-2 and about 9.3 ug/ml peptide pools. Isolation of CD4+ T cells by negative selection took place after less than twelve days of culture. Points on this clonotype: Its target is not known.

This receptor was taken from a human donor who had recovered from COVID-19. The chain carries TRBV7-3 and TRBJ2-3; unclear D gene. Specimen: CD4+ T cells from blood, cultured in vitro. DNA for the CDR3: TGTGCCAGCAGCTTAACGAACCCAGATACGCAGTATTTT. This translates into CASSLTNPDTQYF.